The rows below give T cell receptor beta chains drawn from one sample of a study of early T cells in non-severe SARS-CoV-2 infection. TCRdb redid the calling of the 5' RACE reads with MiXCR, one entry per CDR3 protein. The profile covers 80,000 to 95,000 distinct CDR3 sequences, with roughly 14% appearing a single time and about 0.59% taken by the ten largest. What was sequenced was whole blood. The receptors shown here come from an adult who was a healthcare worker with PCR-confirmed SARS-CoV-2 infection or an uninfected control (not recorded which). Both conserved end residues are part of each CDR3. A D gene is named only where the DNA matches it firmly. Clone size is shown for a subset of rows, as once, few, many or a class of expanded clone.

j_gene | v_gene | abundance | d_gene | CDR3nt | CDR3aa
TRBJ2-1 | TRBV29-1 | many | . | TGCAGCGTTGAGAATGAGCAGTTCTTC | CSVENEQFF
TRBJ2-5 | TRBV15 | few | . | TGTGCCACCAGCAGAGATAACTTCCAAGAGACCCAGTACTTC | CATSRDNFQETQYF
TRBJ1-3 | TRBV28 | . | . | TGTGCCAGTGTACCTCCGGCCTCCTCTGGAAACACCATATATTTT | CASVPPASSGNTIYF
TRBJ2-1 | TRBV20-1 | . | . | TGCAGTGCTAGAGATTTACAGTCTTACAATGAGCAGTTCTTC | CSARDLQSYNEQFF
TRBJ1-5 | TRBV12-3/TRBV12-4 | . | . | TGTGCCAGCAGTCCCGAGGGGCTTGACCAGCCCCAGCATTTT | CASSPEGLDQPQHF
TRBJ2-3 | TRBV4-1 | many | . | TGCGCCAGCAGCCAAGACCCTCCGGGTTCGAGCACAGATACGCAGTATTTT | CASSQDPPGSSTDTQYF
TRBJ1-6 | TRBV7-3 | . | TRBD1 | TGTGCCAGCAGCTCCATAGGGGGCCCGACTTCCCTCCACTTT | CASSSIGGPTSLHF
TRBJ2-3 | TRBV20-1 | . | TRBD2 | TGCAGTGCTAGACTAGCGGGGGGGAGAGATACGCAGTATTTT | CSARLAGGRDTQYF
TRBJ2-1 | TRBV27 | . | . | TGTGCCAGCAGCGTCGGGGGAGGCTCCTACAATGAGCAGTTCTTC | CASSVGGGSYNEQFF
TRBJ2-1 | TRBV12-3/TRBV12-4 | many | . | TGTGCCAGCAGTTTGGGGGATGAGCAGTTCTTC | CASSLGDEQFF
TRBJ2-4 | TRBV11-2 | . | . | TGTGCCAGCAGCCCACGGACAGACCTAGCCAAAAACATTCAGTACTTC | CASSPRTDLAKNIQYF
TRBJ1-6 | TRBV10-3 | . | . | TGTGCCATCAGGGGGATCGATAATTCACCCCTCCACTTT | CAIRGIDNSPLHF
TRBJ2-2 | TRBV29-1 | . | TRBD1 | TGCAGCGTGGACAGGGAACCCGGGGAGCTGTTTTTT | CSVDREPGELFF
TRBJ1-1 | TRBV20-1 | few | TRBD1 | TGCAGTGCTCAGATGTCAACAGGGACAGGGGGATTACGGGACACTGAAGCTTTCTTT | CSAQMSTGTGGLRDTEAFF
TRBJ1-2 | TRBV7-9 | few | . | TGTGCCAGCAGCTTGGCGACCTATGGCTACACCTTC | CASSLATYGYTF
TRBJ2-1 | TRBV3-1 | many | . | TGTGCCAGCAGCCAAGTTGCGGGCGGGGGCGACAATGAGCAGTTCTTC | CASSQVAGGGDNEQFF
TRBJ1-6 | TRBV4-2 | many | TRBD1 | TGTGCCAGCAGCCAAGATCTAAGCAGGGGGAGCTCACCCCTCCACTTT | CASSQDLSRGSSPLHF
TRBJ1-1 | TRBV7-3 | . | . | TGTGCCAGCAGCTTGGCAGGGTGGACTGAAGCTTTCTTT | CASSLAGWTEAFF